This T cell receptor beta chain was sequenced in a study of blood T cells in healthy people across ages. Study-wide points: Roughly linear age-related decline in beta diversity appeared, significant by age roughly 40.

The CDR3 totals 16 residues. In germline, CDR1 is LGHDT, CDR2 YNNKEL (reference sequence). Trimming shortened V by 5 bases and J by 1 base, and 18 bases separated the two germline ends. The authors isolated at least 6.5 million PBMCs per sample. The authors extracted at least 5 micrograms of total RNA per sample. A sample-barcoded 5' primer and a J-beta primer mix were used in a second PCR of about 6 to 11 cycles. Per sample, CDR3-containing paired-end reads numbered at least 2.5 million. TCRdb processed the 5' RACE reads anew with MiXCR; each CDR3 protein has one entry. This table has 780,000 or so distinct CDR3 sequences, 56% appearing once. Notes on this clonotype: Its antigen is unidentified.

This sequence joins TRBV3-1 and TRBJ2-7, with D perhaps assigned TRBD1 or TRBD2 (5 bases each). The TCR was taken from a man aged 35 to 55 in good health. Input material: blood. In DNA, the CDR3 is TGTGCCAGCAGCTTCCACCCAGGGACGGTATCCTACGAGCAGTACTTC. It translates to CASSFHPGTVSYEQYF.